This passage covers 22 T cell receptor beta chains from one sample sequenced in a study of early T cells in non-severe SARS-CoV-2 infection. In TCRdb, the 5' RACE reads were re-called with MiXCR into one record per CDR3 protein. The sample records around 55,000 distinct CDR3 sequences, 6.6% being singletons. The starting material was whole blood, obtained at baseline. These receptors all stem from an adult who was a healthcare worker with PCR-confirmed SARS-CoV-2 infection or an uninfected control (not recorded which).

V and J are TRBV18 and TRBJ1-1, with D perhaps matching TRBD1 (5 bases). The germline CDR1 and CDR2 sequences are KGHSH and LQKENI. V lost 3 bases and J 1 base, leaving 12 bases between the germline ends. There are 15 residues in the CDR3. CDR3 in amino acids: CASSPIPGQNTEAFF. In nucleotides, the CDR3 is TGTGCCAGCTCACCTATACCCGGACAGAACACTGAAGCTTTCTTT.

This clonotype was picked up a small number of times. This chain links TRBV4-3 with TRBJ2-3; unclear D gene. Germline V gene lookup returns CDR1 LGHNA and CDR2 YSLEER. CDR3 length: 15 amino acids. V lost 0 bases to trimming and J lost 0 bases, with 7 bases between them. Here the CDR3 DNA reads TGCGCCAGCAGCCAAGACTATCTTAGCACAGATACGCAGTATTTT. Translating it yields CASSQDYLSTDTQYF.

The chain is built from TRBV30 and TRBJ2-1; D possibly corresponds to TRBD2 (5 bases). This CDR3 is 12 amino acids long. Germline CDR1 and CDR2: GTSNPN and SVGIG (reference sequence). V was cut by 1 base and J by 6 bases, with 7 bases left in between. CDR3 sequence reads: CAWSDRGNEQFF. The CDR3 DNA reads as TGTGCCTGGAGTGATCGGGGCAATGAGCAGTTCTTC.

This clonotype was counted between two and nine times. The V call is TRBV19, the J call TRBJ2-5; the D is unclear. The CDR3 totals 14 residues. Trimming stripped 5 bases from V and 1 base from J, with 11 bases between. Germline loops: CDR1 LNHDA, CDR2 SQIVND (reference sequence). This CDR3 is CASSEMGFQETQYF. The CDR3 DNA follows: TGTGCCAGTAGTGAGATGGGGTTCCAAGAGACCCAGTACTTC.

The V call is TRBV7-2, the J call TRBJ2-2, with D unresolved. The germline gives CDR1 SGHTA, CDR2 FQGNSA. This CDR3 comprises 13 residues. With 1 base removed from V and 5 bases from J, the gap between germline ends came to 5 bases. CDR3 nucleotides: TGTGCCAGCAGCTTAGATGTGACCGGGGAGCTGTTTTTT. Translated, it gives CASSLDVTGELFF.

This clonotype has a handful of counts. CDR3 in DNA: TGTGCCAGCAGTGAAAGCAGGACAGGGCGCGTTTCTGAAGCTTTCTTT. It specifies CASSESRTGRVSEAFF. The gene calls are TRBV25-1 and TRBJ1-1; 8 bases match TRBD1. The junction had 11 bases not matched to a gene; V was cut back by 2 bases and J by 6 bases. The CDR3 runs to 16 residues. CDR1 and CDR2 (germline): MGHDK, SYGVNS.

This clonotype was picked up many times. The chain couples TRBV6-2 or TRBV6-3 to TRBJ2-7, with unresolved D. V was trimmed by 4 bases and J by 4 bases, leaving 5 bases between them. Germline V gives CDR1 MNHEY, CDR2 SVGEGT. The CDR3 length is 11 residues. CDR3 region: CASSSHYEQYF. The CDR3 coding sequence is TGTGCCAGCAGTTCCCATTACGAGCAGTACTTC.

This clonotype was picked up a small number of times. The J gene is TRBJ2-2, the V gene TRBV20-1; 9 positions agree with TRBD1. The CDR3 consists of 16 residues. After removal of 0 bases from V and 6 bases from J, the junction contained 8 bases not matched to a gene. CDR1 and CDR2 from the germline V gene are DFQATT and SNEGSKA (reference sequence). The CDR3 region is CSARDPGQGFSGELFF. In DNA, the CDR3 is TGCAGTGCTAGAGACCCGGGACAGGGATTCTCCGGGGAGCTGTTTTTT.

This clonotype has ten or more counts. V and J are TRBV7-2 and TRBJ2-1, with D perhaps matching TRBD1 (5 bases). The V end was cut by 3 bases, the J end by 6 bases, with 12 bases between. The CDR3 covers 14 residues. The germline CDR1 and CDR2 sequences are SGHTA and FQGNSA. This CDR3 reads CASSLSRVGNEQFF. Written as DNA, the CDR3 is TGTGCCAGCAGCTTGTCCAGGGTAGGCAATGAGCAGTTCTTC.

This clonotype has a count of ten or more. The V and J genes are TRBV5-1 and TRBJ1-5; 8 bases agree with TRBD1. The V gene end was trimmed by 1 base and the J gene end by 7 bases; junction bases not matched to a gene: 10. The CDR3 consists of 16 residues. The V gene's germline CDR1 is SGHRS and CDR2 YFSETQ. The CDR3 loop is CASSLPEQGEEQPQHF. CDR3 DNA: TGCGCCAGCAGCTTGCCCGAACAGGGGGAGGAACAGCCCCAGCATTTT.

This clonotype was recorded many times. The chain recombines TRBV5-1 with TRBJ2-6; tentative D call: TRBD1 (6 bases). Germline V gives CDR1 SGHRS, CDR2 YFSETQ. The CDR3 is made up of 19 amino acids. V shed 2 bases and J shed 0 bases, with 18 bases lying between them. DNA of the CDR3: TGCGCCAGCAGCTTCACCAGACAGGCGAACCTCTCTGGGGCCAACGTCCTGACTTTC. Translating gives CASSFTRQANLSGANVLTF.

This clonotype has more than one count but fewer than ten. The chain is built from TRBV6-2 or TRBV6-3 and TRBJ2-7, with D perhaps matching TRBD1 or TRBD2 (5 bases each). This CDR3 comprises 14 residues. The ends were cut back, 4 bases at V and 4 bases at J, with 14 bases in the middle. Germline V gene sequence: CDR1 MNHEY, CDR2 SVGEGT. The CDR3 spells CASSSRGPLYEQYF. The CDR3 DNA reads TGTGCCAGCAGTTCACGGGGCCCGCTATACGAGCAGTACTTC.

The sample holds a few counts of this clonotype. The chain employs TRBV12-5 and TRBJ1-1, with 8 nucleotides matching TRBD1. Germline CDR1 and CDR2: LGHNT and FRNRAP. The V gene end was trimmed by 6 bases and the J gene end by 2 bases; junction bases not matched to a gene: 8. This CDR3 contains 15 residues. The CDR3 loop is CASGYKGQGNTEAFF. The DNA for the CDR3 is TGTGCTAGTGGCTATAAAGGACAGGGCAACACTGAAGCTTTCTTT.

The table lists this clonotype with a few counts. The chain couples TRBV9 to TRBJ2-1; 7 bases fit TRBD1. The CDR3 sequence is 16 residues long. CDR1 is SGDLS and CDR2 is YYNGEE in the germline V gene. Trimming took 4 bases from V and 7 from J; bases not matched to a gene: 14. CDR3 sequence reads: CASSSSQQTGMNEQFF. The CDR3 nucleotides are TGTGCCAGCAGCTCCAGCCAGCAGACAGGGATGAATGAGCAGTTCTTC.

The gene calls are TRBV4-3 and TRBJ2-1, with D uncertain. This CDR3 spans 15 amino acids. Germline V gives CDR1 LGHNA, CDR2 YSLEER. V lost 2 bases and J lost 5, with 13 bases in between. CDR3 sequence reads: CASSQWTGFNNEQFF. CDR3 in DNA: TGCGCCAGCAGCCAATGGACGGGCTTTAACAATGAGCAGTTCTTC.

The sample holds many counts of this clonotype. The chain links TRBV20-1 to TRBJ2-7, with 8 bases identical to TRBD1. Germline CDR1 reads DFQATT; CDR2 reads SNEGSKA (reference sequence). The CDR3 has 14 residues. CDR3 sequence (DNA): TGCAGCCGAGGGGATGGACAGGGCTTAATCCAGCAGTACTTC. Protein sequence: CSRGDGQGLIQQYF.

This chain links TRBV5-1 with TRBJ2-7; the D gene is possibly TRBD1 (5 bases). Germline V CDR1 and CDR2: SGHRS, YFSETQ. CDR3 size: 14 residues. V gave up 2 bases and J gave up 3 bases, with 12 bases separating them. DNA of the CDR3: TGCGCCAGCAGCTTATATACAGGAAACTACGAGCAGTACTTC. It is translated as CASSLYTGNYEQYF. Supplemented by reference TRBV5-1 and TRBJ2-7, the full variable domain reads KAGVTQTPRYLIKTRGQQVTLSCSPISGHRSVSWYQQTPGQGLQFLFEYFSETQRNKGNFPGRFSGRQFSNSRSEMNVSTLELGDSALYLCASSLYTGNYEQYFGPGTRLTVT.

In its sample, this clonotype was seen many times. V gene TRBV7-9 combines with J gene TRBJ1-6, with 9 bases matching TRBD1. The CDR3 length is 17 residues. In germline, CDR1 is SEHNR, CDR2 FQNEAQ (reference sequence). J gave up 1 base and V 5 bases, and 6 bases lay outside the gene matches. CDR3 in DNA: TGTGCCAGCAGCCCACGGACAGGGGCTTCCTATAATTCACCCCTCCACTTT. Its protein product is CASSPRTGASYNSPLHF.

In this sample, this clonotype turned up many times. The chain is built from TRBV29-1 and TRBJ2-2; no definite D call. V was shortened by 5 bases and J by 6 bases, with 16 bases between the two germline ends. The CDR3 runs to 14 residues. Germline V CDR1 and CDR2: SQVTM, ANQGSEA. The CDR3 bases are TGCAGCGTTAAGGCCCTCCCGAGTTCCGGGGAGCTGTTTTTT. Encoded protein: CSVKALPSSGELFF.

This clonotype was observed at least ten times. The CDR3 region has the DNA TGTGCCACCAGTGATGCGCAGACAAATGGCTACACCTTC. Translation gives CATSDAQTNGYTF. The chain combines TRBV24-1 with TRBJ1-2, with D hard to call. The CDR3 spans 13 residues. The ends were cut back, 3 bases at V and 6 bases at J, with 10 bases in the middle. Germline V gives CDR1 KGHDR, CDR2 SFDVKD.

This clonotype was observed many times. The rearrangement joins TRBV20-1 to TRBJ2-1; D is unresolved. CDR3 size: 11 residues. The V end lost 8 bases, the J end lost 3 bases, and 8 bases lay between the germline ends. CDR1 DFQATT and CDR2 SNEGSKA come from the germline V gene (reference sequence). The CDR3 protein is CSSRSYNEQFF. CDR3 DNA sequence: TGCAGTTCACGAAGCTACAATGAGCAGTTCTTC.

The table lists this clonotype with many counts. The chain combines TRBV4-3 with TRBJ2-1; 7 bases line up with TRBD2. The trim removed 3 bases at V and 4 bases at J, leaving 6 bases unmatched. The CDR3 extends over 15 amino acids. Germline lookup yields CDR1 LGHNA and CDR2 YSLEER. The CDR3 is CASSQSGAYYNEQFF. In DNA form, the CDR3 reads TGCGCCAGCAGCCAGAGCGGGGCATATTACAATGAGCAGTTCTTC.